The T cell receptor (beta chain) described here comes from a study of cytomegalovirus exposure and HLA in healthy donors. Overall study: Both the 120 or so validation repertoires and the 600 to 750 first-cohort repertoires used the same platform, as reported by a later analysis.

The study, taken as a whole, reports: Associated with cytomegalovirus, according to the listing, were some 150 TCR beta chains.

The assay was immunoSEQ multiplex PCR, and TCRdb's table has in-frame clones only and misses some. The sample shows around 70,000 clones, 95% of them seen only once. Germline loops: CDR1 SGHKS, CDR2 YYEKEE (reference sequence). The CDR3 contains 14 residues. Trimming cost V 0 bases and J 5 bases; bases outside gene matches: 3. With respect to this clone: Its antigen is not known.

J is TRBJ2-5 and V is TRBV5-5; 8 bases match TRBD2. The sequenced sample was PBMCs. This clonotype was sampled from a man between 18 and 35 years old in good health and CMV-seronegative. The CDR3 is CASSLERGRETQYF. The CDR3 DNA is TGTGCCAGCAGCTTGGAGCGGGGGCGCGAGACCCAGTACTTC.